This TCR beta chain was retrieved from a study of T-cell memory formation after mild COVID-19. TCRdb ran MiXCR on the 5' RACE reads and lists one entry per CDR3 protein. The sample includes a few hundred thousand distinct CDR3 sequences, 15% to 20% of them seen just once. The V end was cut by 6 bases, the J end by 2 bases, with 8 bases between. The CDR3 totals 12 residues. Sequenced input: PBMCs or a T cell subset sorted from them (not recorded which). J is TRBJ2-7 and V is TRBV12-3 or TRBV12-4; D remains unclear. This clonotype originated in a man younger than 35 who had mild COVID-19 (a few samples of this study predate the infection). Cell type and time point are not known. CDR3 sequence: CASRGGTYEQYF. The DNA for the CDR3 is TGTGCCAGCAGGGGTGGGACCTACGAGCAGTACTTC.